A selection of T cell receptor beta chains follows, all from one sample in a study of T cell repertoires in cytomegalovirus infection. MiXCR, applied by TCRdb to the reads, yields one record per CDR3 protein. The table shows roughly 310,000 distinct CDR3 sequences, with around a sixth occurring only once. The specimen sequenced was PBMCs. All receptors come from a human donor in good health (CMV status not recorded). Some clones in this sample may be carry-over from other donors' samples. The CDR3 runs from the conserved cysteine through the conserved F or W.

V gene,CDR3 protein
TRBV6-6,CASSYWGAKNIQYF
TRBV7-2,CASSGWGQPNTEAFF
TRBV5-8,CASRTSGTGELFF
TRBV19,CASSSDFYGYTF
TRBV4-2,CASSQDRGGRQPQHF
TRBV4-2,CASSQGSGTAQETQYF
TRBV4-1,CASSQITSGINNEQFF
TRBV12-3/TRBV12-4,CASSYPEGTGGYEQYF
TRBV7-9,CASSRLVGVGNEQFF
TRBV5-6,CASTNGPDLGGNIQYF
TRBV2,CASRGQKVNSPLHF
TRBV2,CASSENVSRPEQYF
TRBV7-9,CASSPGGTGNYGYTF
TRBV20-1,CSARQQGSETQYF
TRBV12-3/TRBV12-4,CASTGGVSVFTNTQYF
TRBV7-2,CASSFGGGIAKNIQYF